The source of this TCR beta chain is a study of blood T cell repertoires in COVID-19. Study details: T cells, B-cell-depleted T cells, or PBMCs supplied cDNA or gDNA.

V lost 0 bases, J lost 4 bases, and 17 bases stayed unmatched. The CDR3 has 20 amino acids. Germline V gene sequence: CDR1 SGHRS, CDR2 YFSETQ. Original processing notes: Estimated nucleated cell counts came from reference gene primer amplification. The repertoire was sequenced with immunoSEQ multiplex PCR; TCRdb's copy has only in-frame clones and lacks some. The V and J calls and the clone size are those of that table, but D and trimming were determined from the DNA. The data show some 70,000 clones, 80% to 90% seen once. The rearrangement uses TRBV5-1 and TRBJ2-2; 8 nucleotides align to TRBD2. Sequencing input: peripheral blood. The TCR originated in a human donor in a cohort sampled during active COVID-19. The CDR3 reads CASSLAGAGGSLSGTGELFF. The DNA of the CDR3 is TGCGCCAGCAGCTTGGCTGGTGCGGGAGGCTCCCTATCAGGCACCGGGGAGCTGTTTTTT.